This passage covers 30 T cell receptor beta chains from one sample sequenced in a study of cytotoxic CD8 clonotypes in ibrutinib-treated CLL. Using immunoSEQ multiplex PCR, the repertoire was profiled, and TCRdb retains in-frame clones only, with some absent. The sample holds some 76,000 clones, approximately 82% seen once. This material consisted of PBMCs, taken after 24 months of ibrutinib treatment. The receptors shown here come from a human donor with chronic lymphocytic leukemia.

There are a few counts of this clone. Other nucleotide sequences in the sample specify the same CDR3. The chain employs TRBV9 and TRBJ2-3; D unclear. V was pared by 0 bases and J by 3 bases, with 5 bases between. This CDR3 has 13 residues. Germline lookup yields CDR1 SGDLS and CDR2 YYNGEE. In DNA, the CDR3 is TGTGCCAGCAGCGTAGGCGGAACAGATACGCAGTATTTT. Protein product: CASSVGGTDTQYF. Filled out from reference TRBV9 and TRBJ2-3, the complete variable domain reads DSGVTQTPKHLITATGQRVTLRCSPRSGDLSVYWYQQSLDQGLQFLIQYYNGEERAKGNILERFSAQQFPDLHSELNLSSLELGDSALYFCASSVGGTDTQYFGPGTRLTVL.

For the CDR3, the DNA is TGTGCCAGCAGCCCAGGACTAGCGGGAACCTACGAGCAGTACTTC. Encoded protein: CASSPGLAGTYEQYF. This chain uses TRBV7-2 with TRBJ2-7, with 12 bases fitting TRBD2. V lost 5 bases, J lost 2 bases, and 4 bases stayed unmatched. The CDR3 covers 15 residues. From germline, CDR1 is SGHTA and CDR2 FQGNSA.

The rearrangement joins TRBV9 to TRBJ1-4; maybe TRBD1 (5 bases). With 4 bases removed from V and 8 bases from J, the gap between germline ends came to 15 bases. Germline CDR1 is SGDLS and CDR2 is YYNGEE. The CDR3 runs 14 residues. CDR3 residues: CASSRGVGEEKLFF. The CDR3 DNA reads TGTGCCAGCAGCCGAGGGGTGGGGGAAGAAAAACTGTTTTTT.

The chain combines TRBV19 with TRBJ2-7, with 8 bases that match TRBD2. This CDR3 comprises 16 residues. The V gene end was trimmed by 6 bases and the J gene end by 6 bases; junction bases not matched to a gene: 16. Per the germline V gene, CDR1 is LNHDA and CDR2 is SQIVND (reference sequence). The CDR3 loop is CASRTSGTSGTGEQYF. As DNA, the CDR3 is TGTGCCAGTAGAACATCCGGGACTAGTGGGACGGGCGAGCAGTACTTC.

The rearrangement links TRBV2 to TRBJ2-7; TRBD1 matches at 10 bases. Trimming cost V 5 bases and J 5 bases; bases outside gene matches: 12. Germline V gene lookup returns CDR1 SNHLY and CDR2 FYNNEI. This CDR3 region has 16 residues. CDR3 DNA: TGTGCCAGCAGTTCGGTCTGGGACAGGGGAATCGACGAGCAGTACTTC. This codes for CASSSVWDRGIDEQYF.

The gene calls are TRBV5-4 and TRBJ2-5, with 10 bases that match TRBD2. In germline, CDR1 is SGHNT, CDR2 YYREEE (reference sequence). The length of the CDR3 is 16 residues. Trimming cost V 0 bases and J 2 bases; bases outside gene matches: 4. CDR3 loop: CASSLAPSGGQETQYF. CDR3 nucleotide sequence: TGTGCCAGCAGCTTGGCACCTAGCGGGGGACAAGAGACCCAGTACTTC.

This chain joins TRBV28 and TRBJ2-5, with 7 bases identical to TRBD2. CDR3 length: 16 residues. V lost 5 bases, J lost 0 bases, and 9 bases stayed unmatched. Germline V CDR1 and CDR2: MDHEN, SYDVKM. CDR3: CASSLGLGGYQETQYF. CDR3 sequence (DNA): TGTGCCAGCAGTCTCGGGCTGGGAGGGTACCAAGAGACCCAGTACTTC. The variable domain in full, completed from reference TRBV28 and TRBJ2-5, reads DVKVTQSSRYLVKRTGEKVFLECVQDMDHENMFWYRQDPGLGLRLIYFSYDVKMKEKGDIPEGYSVSREKKERFSLILESASTNQTSMYLCASSLGLGGYQETQYFGPGTRLLVL.

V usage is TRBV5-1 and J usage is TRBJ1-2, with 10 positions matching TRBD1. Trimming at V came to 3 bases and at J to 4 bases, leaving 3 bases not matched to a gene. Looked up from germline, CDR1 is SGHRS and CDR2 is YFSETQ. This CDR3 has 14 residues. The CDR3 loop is CASSYGQGGYGYTF. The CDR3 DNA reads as TGCGCCAGCAGCTACGGACAGGGGGGCTATGGCTACACCTTC.

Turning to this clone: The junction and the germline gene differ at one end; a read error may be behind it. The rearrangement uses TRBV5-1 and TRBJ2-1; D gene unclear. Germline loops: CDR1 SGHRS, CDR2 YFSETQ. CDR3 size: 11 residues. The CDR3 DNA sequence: TGCGCCAGCAGCCCTGACAATGAACAGTTCTTC. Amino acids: CASSPDNEQFF.

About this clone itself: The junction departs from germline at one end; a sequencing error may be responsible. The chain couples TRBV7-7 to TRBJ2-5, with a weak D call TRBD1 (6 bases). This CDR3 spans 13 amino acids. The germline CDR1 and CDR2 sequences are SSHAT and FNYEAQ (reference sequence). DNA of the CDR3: TGTGCTAGCAGCCTTGGACAGTGGGAGACCCAGTACTTC. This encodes CASSLGQWETQYF.

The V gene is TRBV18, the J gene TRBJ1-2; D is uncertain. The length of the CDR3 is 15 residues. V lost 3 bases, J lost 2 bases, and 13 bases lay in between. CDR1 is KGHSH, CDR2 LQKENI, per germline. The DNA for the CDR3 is TGTGCCAGCTCACCGATTGATGCAGCCAACTATGGCTACACCTTC. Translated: CASSPIDAANYGYTF.

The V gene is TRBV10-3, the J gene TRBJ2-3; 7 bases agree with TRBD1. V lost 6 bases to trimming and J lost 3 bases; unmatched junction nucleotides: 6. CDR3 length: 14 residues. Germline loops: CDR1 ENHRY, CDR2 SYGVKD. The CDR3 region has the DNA TGTGCCATCAGGCTGACAGGGAATACAGATACGCAGTATTTT. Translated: CAIRLTGNTDTQYF.

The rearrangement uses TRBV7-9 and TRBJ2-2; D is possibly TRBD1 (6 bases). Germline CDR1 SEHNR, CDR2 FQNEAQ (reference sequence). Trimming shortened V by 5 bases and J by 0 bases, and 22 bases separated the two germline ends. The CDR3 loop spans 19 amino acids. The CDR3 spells CASSARDGRGQPNTGELFF. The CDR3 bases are TGTGCCAGCAGCGCTAGGGATGGCAGGGGCCAACCGAACACCGGGGAGCTGTTTTTT.

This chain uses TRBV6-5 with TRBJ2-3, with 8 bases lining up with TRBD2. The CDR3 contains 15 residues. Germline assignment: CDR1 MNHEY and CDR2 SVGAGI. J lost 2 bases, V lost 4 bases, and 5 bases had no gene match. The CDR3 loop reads CASSSPAGVTDTQYF. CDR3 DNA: TGTGCCAGCAGTTCCCCAGCGGGAGTCACAGATACGCAGTATTTT.

This CDR3 reads CASSKRGTDTQYF. In DNA form, the CDR3 reads TGTGCCAGCAGCAAGCGGGGCACAGATACGCAGTATTTT. This chain uses TRBV7-3 with TRBJ2-3, with a possible D match to TRBD2 (6 bases). This CDR3 contains 13 residues. V was clipped by 5 bases and J by 1 base, with 7 bases between them. Per germline, CDR1 SGHTA and CDR2 FQGTGA.

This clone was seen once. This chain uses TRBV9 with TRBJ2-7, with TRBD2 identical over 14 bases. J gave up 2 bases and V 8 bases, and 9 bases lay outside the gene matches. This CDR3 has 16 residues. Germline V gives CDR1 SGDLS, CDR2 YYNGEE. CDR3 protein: CARKMGTSGSPYEQYF. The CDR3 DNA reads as TGTGCCAGAAAAATGGGGACTAGCGGGAGTCCCTACGAGCAGTACTTC.

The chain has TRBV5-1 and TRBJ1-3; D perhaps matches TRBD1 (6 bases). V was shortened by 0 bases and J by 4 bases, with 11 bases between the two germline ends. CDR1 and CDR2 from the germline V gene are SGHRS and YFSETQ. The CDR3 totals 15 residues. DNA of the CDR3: TGCGCCAGCAGCTTGGTGGCAGGGGCCGGAAACACCATATATTTT. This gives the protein CASSLVAGAGNTIYF.

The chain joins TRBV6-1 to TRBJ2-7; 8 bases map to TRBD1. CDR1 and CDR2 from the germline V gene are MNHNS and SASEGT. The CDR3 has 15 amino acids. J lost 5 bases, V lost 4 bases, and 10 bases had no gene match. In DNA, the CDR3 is TGTGCCAGCAGTGGACAGGGACAGGCGAGAAACGAGCAGTACTTC. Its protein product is CASSGQGQARNEQYF.

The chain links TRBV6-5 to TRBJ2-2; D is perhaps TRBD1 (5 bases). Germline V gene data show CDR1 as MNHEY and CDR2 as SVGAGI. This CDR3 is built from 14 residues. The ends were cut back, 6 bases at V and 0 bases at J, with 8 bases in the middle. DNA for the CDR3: TGTGCCAGCAGGGACAACCCGAACACCGGGGAGCTGTTTTTT. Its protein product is CASRDNPNTGELFF.

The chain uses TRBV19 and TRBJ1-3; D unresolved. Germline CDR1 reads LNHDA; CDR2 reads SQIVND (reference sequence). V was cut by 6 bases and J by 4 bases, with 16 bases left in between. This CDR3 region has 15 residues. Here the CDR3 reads CASRDVSVEGNTIYF. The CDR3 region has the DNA TGTGCCAGTAGGGACGTCTCGGTAGAGGGAAACACCATATATTTT.

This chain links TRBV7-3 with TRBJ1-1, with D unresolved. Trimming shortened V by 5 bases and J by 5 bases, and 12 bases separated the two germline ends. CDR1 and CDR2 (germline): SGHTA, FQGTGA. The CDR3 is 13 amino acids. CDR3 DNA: TGTGCCAGCAGCGCATTTTATCAGACTGAAGCTTTCTTT. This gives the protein CASSAFYQTEAFF. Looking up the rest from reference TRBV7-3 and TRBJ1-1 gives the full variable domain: GAGVSQTPSNKVTEKGKYVELRCDPISGHTALYWYRQSLGQGPEFLIYFQGTGAADDSGLPNDRFFAVRPEGSVSTLKIQRTERGDSAVYLCASSAFYQTEAFFGQGTRLTVV.

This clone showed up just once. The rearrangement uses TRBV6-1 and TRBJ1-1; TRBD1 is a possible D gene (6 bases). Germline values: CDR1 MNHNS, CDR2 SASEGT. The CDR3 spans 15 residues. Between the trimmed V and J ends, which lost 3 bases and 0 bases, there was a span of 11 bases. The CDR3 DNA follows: TGTGCCAGCAGTGACGGGGGGGGCGTGAACACTGAAGCTTTCTTT. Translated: CASSDGGGVNTEAFF.

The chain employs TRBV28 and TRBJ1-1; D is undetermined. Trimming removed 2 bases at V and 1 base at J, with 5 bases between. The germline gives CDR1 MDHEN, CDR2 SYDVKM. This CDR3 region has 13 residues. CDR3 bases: TGTGCCAGCAGTTTACGGCGGAACACTGAAGCTTTCTTT. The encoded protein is CASSLRRNTEAFF. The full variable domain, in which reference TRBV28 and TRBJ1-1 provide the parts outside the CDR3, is DVKVTQSSRYLVKRTGEKVFLECVQDMDHENMFWYRQDPGLGLRLIYFSYDVKMKEKGDIPEGYSVSREKKERFSLILESASTNQTSMYLCASSLRRNTEAFFGQGTRLTVV.

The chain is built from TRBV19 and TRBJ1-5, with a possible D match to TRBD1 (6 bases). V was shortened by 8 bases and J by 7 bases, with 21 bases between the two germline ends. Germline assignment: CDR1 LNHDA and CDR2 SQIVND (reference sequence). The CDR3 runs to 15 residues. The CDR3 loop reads CASGLPTGRGQPQHF. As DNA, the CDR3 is TGTGCCAGTGGGCTCCCGACAGGTCGGGGGCAGCCCCAGCATTTT.

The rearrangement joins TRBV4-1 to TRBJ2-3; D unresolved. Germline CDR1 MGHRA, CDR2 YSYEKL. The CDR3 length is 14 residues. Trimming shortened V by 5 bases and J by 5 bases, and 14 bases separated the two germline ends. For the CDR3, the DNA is TGCGCCAGCAGCAAGCCGGGCCGAATAGATACGCAGTATTTT. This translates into CASSKPGRIDTQYF.

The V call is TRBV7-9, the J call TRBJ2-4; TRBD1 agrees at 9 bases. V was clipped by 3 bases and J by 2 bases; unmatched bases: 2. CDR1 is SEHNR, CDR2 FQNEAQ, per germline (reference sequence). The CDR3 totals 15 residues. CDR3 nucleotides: TGTGCCAGCAGCTTTGACAGGGGGTCCAAAAACATTCAGTACTTC. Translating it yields CASSFDRGSKNIQYF.

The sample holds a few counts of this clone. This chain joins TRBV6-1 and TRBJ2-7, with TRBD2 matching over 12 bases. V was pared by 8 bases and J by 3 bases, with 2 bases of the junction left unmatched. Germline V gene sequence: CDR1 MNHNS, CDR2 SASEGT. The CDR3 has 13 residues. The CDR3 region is CASGLAGNYEQYF. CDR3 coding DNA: TGTGCCAGCGGACTAGCGGGAAACTACGAGCAGTACTTC.

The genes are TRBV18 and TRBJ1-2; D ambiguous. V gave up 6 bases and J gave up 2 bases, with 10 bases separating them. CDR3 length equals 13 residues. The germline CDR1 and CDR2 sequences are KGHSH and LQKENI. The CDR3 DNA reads TGTGCCAGCTCTCAGGATACGAACTATGGCTACACCTTC. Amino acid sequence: CASSQDTNYGYTF.

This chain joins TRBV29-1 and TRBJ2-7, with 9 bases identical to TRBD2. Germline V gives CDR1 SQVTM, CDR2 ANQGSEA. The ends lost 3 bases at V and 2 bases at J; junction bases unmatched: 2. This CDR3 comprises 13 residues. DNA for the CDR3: TGCAGCGTTGAGTCTAGCGGGGCCTACGAGCAGTACTTC. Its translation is CSVESSGAYEQYF.

The CDR3 sequence: CASSQGGGSAPGYTF. The CDR3 DNA reads TGTGCCAGCAGTCAAGGCGGGGGCAGTGCTCCTGGCTACACCTTC. V gene TRBV28 combines with J gene TRBJ1-2; a possible D gene is TRBD1 (6 bases). The CDR3 contains 15 residues. Germline CDR1 MDHEN, CDR2 SYDVKM. V lost 5 bases and J lost 7, with 20 bases in between.